This TCR beta chain was retrieved from a study of identical twins (dated by TCRdb to the mid-2010s). Background for the entire study: TCR alpha and beta repertoires from monozygotic twins, unrelated adults of various ages and cord blood were deep-sequenced to test whether fetal clonotypes persist. To rule out contamination, replicate twin experiments were performed at different times with different library preparation protocols.

Every donor in the study was a healthy Caucasian. The twin cohort comprised three pairs of female monozygotic twins, all aged about 18 to 30 years. The RNA used for TCR libraries was isolated from peripheral blood mononuclear cells. The CDR1 and CDR2 encoded by the germline V gene are MNHEY and SVGEGT. V was cut back by 10 bases and J by 3 bases, leaving a gap of 22 bases between them. The CDR3 spans 15 residues, from the cysteine through the phenylalanine. The kept DNA is CDR3 alone, 45 bases in frame from the first base. The library was obtained by 5' RACE. For sequencing, an Illumina HiSeq 2000 was employed. A universal primer binding site was introduced by template switching, and a unique molecular identifier was present in the final cDNA, enabling accurate counting of TCR cDNA molecules. Specific primers in the conserved constant-segment region were used to synthesize first-strand cDNA for the TCR alpha and beta chains. Each cDNA library was double barcoded, with a SMART-Mk sample barcode plus Illumina barcodes, to control for contamination. TruSeq adapter sequences and Illumina sample barcodes were added in two successive PCR steps. The TCR alpha and beta cDNA libraries were sequenced on the Illumina HiSeq platform using custom primers. In the source study's methods: Unique molecular identifiers were extracted from raw reads with MiGEC, and CDR3 positions were determined with MiXCR. Recombination models were inferred per individual with the repgenHMM and IGoR tools using an EM algorithm. Shared clonotypes were analyzed with the tcR package in R, and sharing was normalized by the product of cloneset sizes. Out-of-frame nonproductive sequences were analyzed to study raw recombination free of thymic and clonal selection effects. The raw public data were reprocessed by TCRdb itself: fastp quality trimming at Q25, MiXCR clonotype calling, in-frame beta chains only. Rows merge per CDR3 protein into single entries with the most common DNA and genes. TCRdb, not the authors, supplied the V and J calls. This sample comprises about 660,000 distinct CDR3 sequences, 8.6% of them detected only once. The ten most abundant clones make up approximately 0.89% of the sample.

In its sample, this clonotype was seen a few times. Its target antigen remains unknown. No base-level quality is on record; no much larger clone is a single base apart. Results and caveats for the whole study, not just this receptor: Conclusions relied on cross-sectional statistical analysis, since the same donors could not be followed over many years. Compared with coincidental sharing between unrelated individuals, out-of-frame TCR alpha sequences shared between twins had an excess of sequences with low generation probability. In monozygotic twins, out-of-frame TCR alpha sharing was systematically underestimated by recombination models, although the models agreed with sharing between unrelated individuals. Zero-insertion analyses could be partly confounded by invariant T cells such as MAIT and iNKT, though diverse VJ usage argued against such confounding for most clonotypes. Fewer insertions were carried by abundant cord blood beta clonotypes; a weaker similar trend was observed in young adult naive repertoires, while no such trend was observed in memory repertoires. In beta out-of-frame sequences, excess twin sharing was weaker, because having fewer shared sequences lowered the signal-to-noise ratio.

This sample also belongs to another study, concerning yellow fever vaccine responses in identical twins. The second source states: According to the authors, in identical twins the way T cells responded to vaccination appeared partly convergent and partly personalized. In the study, vaccine-responding T cell clones were precisely tracked in identical twins.

The sequenced material came from PBMCs. This TCR was recovered from a woman under 30 in good health. The rearrangement joined TRBV6-2 or TRBV6-3 to TRBJ2-7, with the identity of the D gene unclear. Read as DNA, the sequence is TGTGCCACCCAGCCCCGACTGGGCACGGACTACGAGCAGTACTTC. The translation is CATQPRLGTDYEQYF.